This T cell receptor beta chain was sequenced during a study of T cell responses to AZD1222 COVID-19 vaccine. On the study more broadly: Pooling was applied to second doses at about 4 or about 12 weeks.

Comments on this clone: Its target is not known.

Generated by immunoSEQ multiplex PCR, the TCRdb table keeps only in-frame clones and is missing some. The sample has about 150,000 clones; 80% to 90% are singletons. Study conclusions and caveats: An increase in Spike-specific TCR breadth and depth was observed after two AZD1222 doses.

The TCR was taken from an adult in good health. The sample here was peripheral blood, taken on day 0 of AZD1222 vaccination.

The CDR3: CASRGQIRSPLHF. In DNA, the CDR3 is TGTGCCAGTAGAGGACAGATCCGTTCACCCCTCCACTTT. The chain recombines TRBV19 with TRBJ1-6, with D perhaps TRBD1 (6 bases). Germline CDR1 is LNHDA and CDR2 is SQIVND (reference sequence). Trimming took off 6 bases at V and 9 bases at J, with 12 bases between the two ends. The CDR3 has 13 amino acids.